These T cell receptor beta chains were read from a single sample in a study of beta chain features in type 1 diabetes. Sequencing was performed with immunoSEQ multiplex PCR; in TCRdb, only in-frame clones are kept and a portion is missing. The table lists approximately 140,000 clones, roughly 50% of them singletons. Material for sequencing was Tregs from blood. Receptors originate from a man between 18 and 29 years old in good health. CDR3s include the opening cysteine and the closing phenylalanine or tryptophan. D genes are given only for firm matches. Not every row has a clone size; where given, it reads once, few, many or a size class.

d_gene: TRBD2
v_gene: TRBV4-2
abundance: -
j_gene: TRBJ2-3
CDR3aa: CASSQPGLAGTDTQYF
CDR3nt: TGTGCCAGCAGCCAACCCGGACTAGCGGGGACCGATACGCAGTATTTT

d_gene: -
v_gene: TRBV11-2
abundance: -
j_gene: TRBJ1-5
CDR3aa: CASSEDRNQPQHF
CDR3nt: TGTGCCAGCAGCGAAGACAGGAATCAGCCCCAGCATTTT

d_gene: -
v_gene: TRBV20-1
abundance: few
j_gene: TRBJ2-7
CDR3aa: CSASGLREQYF
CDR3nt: TGCAGTGCTAGCGGACTACGCGAGCAGTACTTC

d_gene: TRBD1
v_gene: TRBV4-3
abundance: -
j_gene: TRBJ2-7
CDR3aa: CASSQGTGDSYEQYF
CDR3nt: TGCGCCAGCAGCCAAGGGACAGGGGATTCCTACGAGCAGTACTTC

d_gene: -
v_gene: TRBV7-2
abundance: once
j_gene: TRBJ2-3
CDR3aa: CASSSVDKVDTQYF
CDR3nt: TGTGCCAGCAGCTCCGTGGACAAAGTCGATACGCAGTATTTT

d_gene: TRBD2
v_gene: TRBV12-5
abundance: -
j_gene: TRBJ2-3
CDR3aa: CASGLITSGGAVIKDTQYF
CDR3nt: TGTGCTAGTGGTTTGATCACTAGCGGGGGCGCAGTGATTAAAGATACGCAGTATTTT

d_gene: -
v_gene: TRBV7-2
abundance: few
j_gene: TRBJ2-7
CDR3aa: CASSPDSNEQYF
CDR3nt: TGTGCCAGCAGCCCCGACAGTAACGAGCAGTACTTC

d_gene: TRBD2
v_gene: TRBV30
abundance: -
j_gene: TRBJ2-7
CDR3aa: CAWSPIPGLSGEQYF
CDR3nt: TGTGCCTGGAGTCCCATCCCGGGACTAAGCGGCGAGCAGTACTTC

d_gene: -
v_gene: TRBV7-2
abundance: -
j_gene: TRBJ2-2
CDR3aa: CASSRGIGELFF
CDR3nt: TGTGCCAGCAGCCGAGGGATCGGGGAGCTGTTTTTT

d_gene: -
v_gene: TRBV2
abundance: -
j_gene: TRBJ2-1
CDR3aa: CGGALSGNEQFF
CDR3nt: TGCGGCGGGGCTCTAAGCGGGAATGAGCAGTTCTTC

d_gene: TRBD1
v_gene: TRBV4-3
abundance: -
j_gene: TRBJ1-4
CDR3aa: CASSQSGGGQGPEKLFF
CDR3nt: TGCGCCAGCAGCCAATCCGGGGGGGGACAGGGTCCTGAAAAACTGTTTTTT

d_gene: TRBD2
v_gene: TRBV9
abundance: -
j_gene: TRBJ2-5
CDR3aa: CASSAGTFSGRETQYF
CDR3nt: TGTGCCAGCAGCGCCGGAACCTTTAGCGGGAGGGAGACCCAGTACTTC

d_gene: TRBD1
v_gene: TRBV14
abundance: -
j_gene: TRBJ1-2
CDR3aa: CASSPGRQGGYTF
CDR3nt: TGTGCCAGCAGCCCAGGTCGACAGGGTGGCTACACCTTC

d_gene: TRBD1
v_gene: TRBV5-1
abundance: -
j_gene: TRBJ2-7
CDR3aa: CASSLGQGAYEQYF
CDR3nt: TGCGCCAGCAGCCTAGGACAGGGGGCCTACGAGCAGTACTTC

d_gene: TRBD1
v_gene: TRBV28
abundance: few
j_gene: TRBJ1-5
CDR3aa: CASSPQTGGVGRDQPQHF
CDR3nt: TGTGCCAGCAGTCCTCAAACAGGGGGAGTCGGGCGTGATCAGCCCCAGCATTTT

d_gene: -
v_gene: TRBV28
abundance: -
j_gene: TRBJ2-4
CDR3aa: CASTGPPTANIQYF
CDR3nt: TGTGCCAGCACGGGCCCCCCGACAGCGAACATTCAGTACTTC

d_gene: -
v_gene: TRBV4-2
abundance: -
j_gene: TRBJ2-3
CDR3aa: CASSREGARADTQYF
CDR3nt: TGTGCCAGCAGCCGCGAGGGCGCGAGGGCAGATACGCAGTATTTT

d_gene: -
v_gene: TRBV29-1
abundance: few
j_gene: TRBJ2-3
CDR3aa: CSVRGTDTQYF
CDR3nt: TGCAGCGTTCGTGGCACAGATACGCAGTATTTT

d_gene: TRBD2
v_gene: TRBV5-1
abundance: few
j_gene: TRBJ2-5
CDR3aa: CASSLAEIAGASRYF
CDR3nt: TGCGCCAGCAGCTTGGCCGAGATAGCGGGGGCCTCCCGGTACTTC

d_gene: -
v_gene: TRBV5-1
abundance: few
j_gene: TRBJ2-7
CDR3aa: CASSRPGVPYEQYF
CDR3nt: TGCGCCAGCAGCCGGCCGGGAGTGCCCTACGAGCAGTACTTC

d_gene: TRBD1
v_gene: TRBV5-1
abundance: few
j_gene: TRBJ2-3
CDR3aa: CASSRGQPLGDTQYF
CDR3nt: TGCGCCAGCAGCCGGGGACAGCCTCTAGGTGATACGCAGTATTTT

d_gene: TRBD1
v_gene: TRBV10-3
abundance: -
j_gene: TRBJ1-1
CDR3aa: CAIRTGQANTEAFF
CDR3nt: TGTGCCATCAGGACAGGGCAGGCGAACACTGAAGCTTTCTTT

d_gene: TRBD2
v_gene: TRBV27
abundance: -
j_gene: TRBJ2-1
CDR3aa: CASSSGTFEWAEQFF
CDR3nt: TGTGCCAGCAGCAGCGGGACCTTTGAATGGGCGGAGCAGTTCTTC

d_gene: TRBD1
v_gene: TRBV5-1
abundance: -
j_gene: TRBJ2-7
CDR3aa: CASSLAKGTGSYEQYF
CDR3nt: TGCGCCAGCAGCTTGGCCAAAGGGACAGGTTCCTACGAGCAGTACTTC

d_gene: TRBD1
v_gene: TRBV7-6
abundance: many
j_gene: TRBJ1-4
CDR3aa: CASSPRDRGREKLFF
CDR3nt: TGTGCCAGCAGCCCGCGGGACAGGGGGCGTGAAAAACTGTTTTTT

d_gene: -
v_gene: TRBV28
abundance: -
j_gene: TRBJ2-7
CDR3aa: CASSLAGTYEQYF
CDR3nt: TGTGCCAGCAGTTTAGCGGGCACCTACGAGCAGTACTTC

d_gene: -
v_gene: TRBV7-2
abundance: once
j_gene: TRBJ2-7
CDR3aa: CASSLDVRAAYEQYF
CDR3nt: TGTGCCAGCAGCTTAGACGTGAGGGCAGCCTACGAGCAGTACTTC

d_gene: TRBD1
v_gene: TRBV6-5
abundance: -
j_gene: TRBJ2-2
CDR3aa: CASSRDRAITGELFF
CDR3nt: TGTGCCAGCAGCCGGGACAGGGCAATCACCGGGGAGCTGTTTTTT

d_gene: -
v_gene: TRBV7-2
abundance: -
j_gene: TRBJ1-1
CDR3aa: CASRITRDGTEAFF
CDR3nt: TGTGCCAGCAGGATTACCAGGGATGGGACTGAAGCTTTCTTT

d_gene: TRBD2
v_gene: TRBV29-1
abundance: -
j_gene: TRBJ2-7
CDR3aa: CSVEILAAREQYF
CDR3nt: TGCAGCGTTGAAATTCTAGCGGCTCGCGAGCAGTACTTC

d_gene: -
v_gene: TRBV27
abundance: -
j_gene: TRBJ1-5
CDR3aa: CASSSPGQPQHF
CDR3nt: TGTGCCAGCAGTTCCCCGGGGCAGCCCCAGCATTTT

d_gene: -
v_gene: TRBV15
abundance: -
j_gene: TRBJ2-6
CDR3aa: CATSRYKRGSGANVLTF
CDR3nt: TGTGCCACCAGCAGATATAAAAGGGGGTCTGGGGCCAACGTCCTGACTTTC

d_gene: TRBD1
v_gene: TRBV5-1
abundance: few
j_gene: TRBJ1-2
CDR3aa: CASSPAGGIYGYTF
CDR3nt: TGCGCCAGCAGCCCGGCAGGGGGTATCTATGGCTACACCTTC

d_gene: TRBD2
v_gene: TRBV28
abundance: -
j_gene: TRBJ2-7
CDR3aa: CASSLLAGAYEQYF
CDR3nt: TGTGCCAGCAGTTTATTAGCGGGAGCCTACGAGCAGTACTTC

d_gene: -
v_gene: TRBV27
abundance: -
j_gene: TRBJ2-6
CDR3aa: CASSPRVWPGANVLTF
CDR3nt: TGTGCCAGCAGTCCCAGGGTGTGGCCTGGGGCCAACGTCCTGACTTTC

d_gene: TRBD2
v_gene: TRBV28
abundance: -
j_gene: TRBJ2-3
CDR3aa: CASSSRWGGVQYF
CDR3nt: TGTGCCAGCAGTTCCCGGTGGGGGGGGGTTCAGTATTTT

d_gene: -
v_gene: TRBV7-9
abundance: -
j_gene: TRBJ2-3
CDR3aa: CASSLGLLPRSDTQYF
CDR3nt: TGTGCCAGCAGCTTAGGTCTCCTTCCTAGATCAGATACGCAGTATTTT

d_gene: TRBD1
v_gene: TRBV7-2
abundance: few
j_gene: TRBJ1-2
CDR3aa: CASSSRQGTNYGYTF
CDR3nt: TGTGCCAGCAGCTCAAGACAGGGTACTAACTATGGCTACACCTTC

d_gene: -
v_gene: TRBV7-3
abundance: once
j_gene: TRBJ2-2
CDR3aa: CASSLSARGTGELFF
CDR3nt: TGTGCCAGCAGCTTATCCGCTAGGGGCACCGGGGAGCTGTTTTTT

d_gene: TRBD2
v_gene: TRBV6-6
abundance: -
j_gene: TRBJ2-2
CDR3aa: CASSYSLAGGTGELFF
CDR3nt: TGTGCCAGCAGTTACTCCCTAGCGGGAGGCACCGGGGAGCTGTTTTTT

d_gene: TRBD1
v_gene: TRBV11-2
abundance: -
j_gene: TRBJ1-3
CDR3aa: CASSSGTGGFTIYF
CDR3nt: TGTGCCAGCAGCTCCGGGACAGGGGGCTTCACCATATATTTT

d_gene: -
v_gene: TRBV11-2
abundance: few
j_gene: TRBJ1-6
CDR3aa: CASSSRRRGNDSPLHF
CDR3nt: TGTGCCAGCAGCTCCCGGCGCAGGGGCAACGATTCACCCCTCCACTTT

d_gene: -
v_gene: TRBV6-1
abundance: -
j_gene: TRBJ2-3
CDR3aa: CASRTGTDTQYF
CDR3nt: TGTGCCAGCAGGACAGGCACAGATACGCAGTATTTT

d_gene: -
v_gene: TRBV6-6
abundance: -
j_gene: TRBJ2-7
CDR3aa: CASSSRTRSSYEQYF
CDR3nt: TGTGCCAGCAGTTCCCGAACTAGAAGCTCCTACGAGCAGTACTTC

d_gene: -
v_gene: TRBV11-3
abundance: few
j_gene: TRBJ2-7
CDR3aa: CASSSYRDKIYEQYF
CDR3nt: TGTGCCAGCAGCTCCTACCGGGACAAGATCTACGAGCAGTACTTC